What follows is one TCR beta chain and its context. The antigen is undetermined. The protocol was immunoSEQ multiplex PCR, while the TCRdb copy is restricted to in-frame clones and leaves out a portion. The profile shows 70,000 or so clones, 84% of them singletons. The CDR3 loop spans 15 amino acids. Germline V lookup: CDR1 MNHNY, CDR2 SVGAGI (reference sequence). The junction had 8 bases not matched to a gene; V was cut back by 4 bases and J by 4 bases. This sample is part of a study of graft-versus-host responses after intestinal transplantation. Across the study: Multivisceral, liver-intestinal, or isolated intestinal transplants were received by the recipients. Among the recipients, all got anti-thymocyte globulin induction and then tacrolimus and steroids for 3 to 4 years. Study-wide findings and caveats: Recipient marrow showed GvH clones, some seen first in ileum or blood. Allograft clonal ratios (graft-versus-host to host-versus-graft) were high in patients who had graft-donor T cell macrochimerism.

The rearrangement uses TRBV6-6 and TRBJ2-5; 8 bases are a match to TRBD1. The sequence came from a human donor who was the organ donor for an intestinal transplant. Source: unstimulated CD4+ T cells sorted from spleen or lymph node cells, taken before transplant. CDR3 loop: CASSSAGGATETQYF. DNA of the CDR3: TGTGCCAGCAGTTCCGCAGGGGGCGCGACAGAGACCCAGTACTTC.